This TCR beta chain was obtained from a study of T cell changes during pregnancy in multiple sclerosis. The CDR3 spans 15 residues. V lost 2 bases to trimming and J lost 0 bases, with 9 bases between them. Germline values: CDR1 LNHDA, CDR2 SQIVND (reference sequence). Clones were read by immunoSEQ multiplex PCR, and TCRdb kept only the in-frame ones, dropping some. The sample lists 60,000 to 75,000 clones, approximately 90% occurring once. Sequenced here: peripheral blood, sampled after pregnancy. The chain has TRBV19 and TRBJ2-3; no reliable D call. This TCR was recovered from a female donor with multiple sclerosis, enrolled in a pregnancy study. In DNA form, the CDR3 reads TGTGCCAGTAGTATATTCCAGGATAGCACAGATACGCAGTATTTT. It yields the protein CASSIFQDSTDTQYF.